There are a few counts of the clone carrying this T cell receptor beta chain. Antigen: not known. The data originate from a study of T-cell memory formation after mild COVID-19. Overall study results and limits: Pre-infection memory showed some responding clones, and this suggested that cross-reactive memory joined. CM and EM subsets held most contracting CD4+ clones; EMRA held CD8+ ones. What remained unconfirmed was the SARS-CoV-2 specificity of second-wave clones peaking on day 37.

It was 5'RACE with constant-segment primers that produced the TCR alpha and TCR beta cDNA libraries, which carried sample barcodes and UMIs. TCRdb re-called the 5' RACE reads through MiXCR, storing one row per CDR3 protein. This table holds roughly 310,000 distinct CDR3 sequences, around a sixth found once. This TCR was sampled from a man aged 18 to 29 who had mild COVID-19 (a few samples of this study predate the infection). Cell type and time point are not known. Sequencing was carried out using PBMCs or a T cell subset sorted from them (not recorded which).

The CDR3 DNA follows: TGTGCCAGCAGCTTGGCTCCCGACAGCCATGGCTACACCTTC. It is translated as CASSLAPDSHGYTF. The chain links TRBV5-4 to TRBJ1-2, with D maybe TRBD1 (5 bases). The V gene lost 0 bases and the J gene lost 6 bases, with 12 bases spanning the gap. Germline assignment: CDR1 SGHNT and CDR2 YYREEE (reference sequence). The CDR3 sequence is 14 residues long. Drawing the rest from reference TRBV5-4 and TRBJ1-2, the complete variable domain is ETGVTQSPTHLIKTRGQQVTLRCSSQSGHNTVSWYQQALGQGPQFIFQYYREEENGRGNFPPRFSGLQFPNYSSELNVNALELDDSALYLCASSLAPDSHGYTFGSGTRLTVV.